The clone carrying this T cell receptor (beta chain) was observed a few times. This sample stems from a study of beta chain features in type 1 diabetes. The sequenced template was cDNA made from the entire isolated RNA. Data came from immunoSEQ multiplex PCR; TCRdb stores just in-frame clones and leaves some out. The sample holds 500,000 to 700,000 clones; around 16% are singletons and the top ten take about 0.086%. CDR1 is SGHRS and CDR2 is YFSETQ in the germline V gene. After removal of 4 bases from V and 2 bases from J, the junction contained 9 bases not matched to a gene. This CDR3 region has 16 residues.

The rearrangement uses TRBV5-1 and TRBJ2-5; 9 bases agree with TRBD1. The receptor comes from a man aged 18 to 29 in good health. Input material: naive CD4+ T cells from blood. The CDR3 sequence: CASSTGTGWGQETQYF. The CDR3 region has the DNA TGCGCCAGCAGCACGGGGACAGGGTGGGGACAAGAGACCCAGTACTTC.